The clone carrying this T cell receptor (beta chain) was recorded once. Its antigen is currently unknown. This CDR3 is built from 15 residues. The germline CDR1 and CDR2 sequences are MGHRA and YSYEKL. Trimming took 6 bases from V and 2 from J, leaving 15 bases between them. The PCR was carried out with 60 Vbeta primers and 13 Jbeta primers. The table came from immunoSEQ multiplex PCR; TCRdb's copy has only in-frame clones and leaves some out. The sample holds 100,000 or so clones, about four fifths seen once. The sample originates from a study of cytomegalovirus exposure and HLA in healthy donors. Findings and limits, study-wide: There were a few CMV-associated chains whose specificity for CMV antigens was confirmed in vitro. The study put around 180 TCR beta chains on its list as cytomegalovirus-associated. Association with HLA alleles at 0.05 false discovery rate was found for around 15,000 TCR beta sequences in a later analysis.

These donors, healthy bone marrow donors, were studied. The receptor was derived from a woman aged 35 to 49 in good health and CMV-seronegative. Source material: PBMCs. The V gene is TRBV4-1, the J gene TRBJ2-3; D is unresolved. CDR3 DNA sequence: TGCGCCAGCAGGCTACTCGAAACCGACACAGATACGCAGTATTTT. Translated, it gives CASRLLETDTDTQYF.